One and the same sample provided the 26 T cell receptor beta chains below, sequenced in a study of cytomegalovirus exposure and HLA in healthy donors. Produced via immunoSEQ multiplex PCR; TCRdb's table is partial and in-frame only. Of around 120,000 clones in the sample, roughly 88% were seen once. Sequencing was carried out using PBMCs. These receptors were taken from a woman aged 18-29 years in good health and CMV-seropositive.

This sequence joins TRBV5-5 and TRBJ1-1; 10 bases are a match to TRBD1. Germline lookup yields CDR1 SGHKS and CDR2 YYEKEE (reference sequence). The CDR3 extends over 15 amino acids. V shed 4 bases, J shed 4 bases, and the junction held 7 bases outside the gene matches. The CDR3 DNA follows: TGTGCCAGCAGCGCGACAGGGGGCGCGGTCACTGAAGCTTTCTTT. As protein: CASSATGGAVTEAFF.

This sequence joins TRBV18 and TRBJ1-1; D gene ambiguous. Germline-derived CDR1 and CDR2 are KGHSH and LQKENI. This CDR3 region has 14 residues. The ends were cut back, 1 base at V and 1 base at J, with 7 bases in the middle. In DNA, the CDR3 is TGTGCCAGCTCACCACAATCAGGGAACACTGAAGCTTTCTTT. Amino acid sequence: CASSPQSGNTEAFF. Full variable domain (remainder filled in from reference TRBV18 and TRBJ1-1): NAGVMQNPRHLVRRRGQEARLRCSPMKGHSHVYWYRQLPEEGLKFMVYLQKENIIDESGMPKERFSAEFPKEGPSILRIQQVVRGDSAAYFCASSPQSGNTEAFFGQGTRLTVV.

This chain uses TRBV18 with TRBJ1-4; tentative D call: TRBD1 (6 bases). This CDR3 is built from 12 residues. The germline V gene encodes CDR1 KGHSH and CDR2 LQKENI. V lost 4 bases and J lost 13, with 13 bases in between. As DNA, the CDR3 is TGTGCCAGCTCACGGCAGGGGAATATACTGTTTTTT. This encodes CASSRQGNILFF.

This sequence joins TRBV2 and TRBJ2-7; 9 nucleotides match TRBD1. With V trimmed by 2 bases and J by 2 bases, 10 bases remained unmatched. The CDR3 covers 17 residues. Germline CDR1 and CDR2: SNHLY and FYNNEI. The CDR3 DNA reads as TGTGCCAGCAGTGAACCGCAACCGGGACAGGGAACCTACGAGCAGTACTTC. This codes for CASSEPQPGQGTYEQYF.

The gene calls are TRBV5-6 and TRBJ2-7, with 8 nucleotides matching TRBD1. Germline V gene data show CDR1 as SGHDT and CDR2 as YYEEEE. V was pared by 2 bases and J by 5 bases, with 6 bases of the junction left unmatched. The CDR3 extends over 14 amino acids. CDR3 coding DNA: TGTGCCAGCAGCTTTGGACAGGGAAAGGACGAGCAGTACTTC. It translates to CASSFGQGKDEQYF.

The chain couples TRBV13 to TRBJ2-7; the D gene is possibly TRBD2 (5 bases). Trimming removed 1 base from V and 2 bases from J, with 12 bases in between. Germline CDR1 reads PRHDT; CDR2 reads FYEKMQ (reference sequence). The CDR3 consists of 15 residues. The CDR3 coding sequence is TGTGCCAGCAGCTTAGCGGGGTTTAGACCCTACGAGCAGTACTTC. Translating it yields CASSLAGFRPYEQYF.

The chain joins TRBV7-9 to TRBJ1-1; 10 positions agree with TRBD1. CDR3 length: 15 residues. The germline gives CDR1 SEHNR, CDR2 FQNEAQ (reference sequence). Trimming at V came to 5 bases and at J to 2 bases, leaving 5 bases not matched to a gene. The CDR3 protein is CASSQDRGFNTEAFF. The CDR3 region has the DNA TGTGCCAGCAGCCAGGACAGGGGGTTTAACACTGAAGCTTTCTTT. Full variable domain (outside the CDR3, taken from reference TRBV7-9 and TRBJ1-1): DTGVSQNPRHKITKRGQNVTFRCDPISEHNRLYWYRQTLGQGPEFLTYFQNEAQLEKSRLLSDRFSAERPKGSFSTLEIQRTEQGDSAMYLCASSQDRGFNTEAFFGQGTRLTVV.

DNA for the CDR3: TGCGCCAGCAGCGGGGGTGGGCTGGGGGCAGAAGAGACCCAGTACTTC. Its translation is CASSGGGLGAEETQYF. The rearrangement joins TRBV5-1 to TRBJ2-5; tentatively, D is TRBD1 (6 bases). The CDR3 spans 16 residues. The ends were cut back, 4 bases at V and 3 bases at J, with 19 bases in the middle. Germline V CDR1 and CDR2: SGHRS, YFSETQ.

The rearrangement links TRBV7-3 to TRBJ2-7; a possible D gene is TRBD2 (6 bases). Germline V gives CDR1 SGHTA, CDR2 FQGTGA. The CDR3 has 14 amino acids. V was pared by 2 bases and J by 3 bases, with 11 bases between. CDR3 protein: CASSLVGSGYEQYF. DNA for the CDR3: TGTGCCAGCAGCTTAGTCGGGAGCGGCTACGAGCAGTACTTC.

The chain recombines TRBV18 with TRBJ1-2, with 8 bases matching TRBD1. The CDR3 sequence is 17 residues long. Germline lookup yields CDR1 KGHSH and CDR2 LQKENI. The V and J ends lost 4 bases and 5 bases, in that order; junction bases with no gene match: 15. CDR3 coding DNA: TGTGCCAGCTCACAATGGACAGGGATCGAATCAAAGTATGGCTACACCTTC. It codes for CASSQWTGIESKYGYTF.

The V and J genes are TRBV5-6 and TRBJ1-2, with TRBD1 matching 9 bases. Unmatched junction bases numbered 9, after V lost 3 bases and J lost 6 bases. Per germline, CDR1 SGHDT and CDR2 YYEEEE. The CDR3 runs to 15 residues. CDR3 bases: TGTGCCAGCAGCTGGGGAGCCGGGACAGGGAATGGCTACACCTTC. Translating gives CASSWGAGTGNGYTF.

CDR3 sequence: CAWSLSRGTEAFF. The CDR3, as DNA: TGTGCCTGGAGCCTCTCTCGCGGGACTGAAGCTTTCTTT. The gene calls are TRBV30 and TRBJ1-1; no clear D. The CDR3 covers 13 residues. Per germline, CDR1 GTSNPN and CDR2 SVGIG (reference sequence). V was pared by 3 bases and J by 5 bases, with 13 bases between.

This clone was counted only a few times. The junction departs from the called germline gene at one end, perhaps through a read error. This sequence joins TRBV7-7 and TRBJ2-7; 8 bases agree with TRBD1. CDR1 and CDR2 (germline): SSHAT, FNYEAQ (reference sequence). CDR3 length: 15 amino acids. The CDR3 region has the DNA TGTGCTAGCAGCCCAGGGGGCGCGCGCTCCTACGAGCAGTACTTC. This gives the protein CASSPGGARSYEQYF.

V is TRBV2 and J is TRBJ2-5, with 12 nucleotides matching TRBD1. This CDR3 region has 16 residues. Germline V gives CDR1 SNHLY, CDR2 FYNNEI. Trimming cost V 3 bases and J 7 bases; bases outside gene matches: 9. The CDR3 loop reads CASSETRGTGGRTQYF. CDR3 in DNA: TGTGCCAGCAGTGAGACCCGAGGGACAGGGGGCCGGACCCAGTACTTC.

V is TRBV7-9 and J is TRBJ2-6, with D possibly TRBD2 on 7 matching bases. The CDR3 runs to 17 residues. Per the germline V gene, CDR1 is SEHNR and CDR2 is FQNEAQ (reference sequence). V shed 5 bases and J shed 2 bases, with 16 bases lying between them. CDR3 sequence (DNA): TGTGCCAGCAGCCCCAGGGGAGGGGTAGCTGGGGCCAACGTCCTGACTTTC. The encoded protein is CASSPRGGVAGANVLTF.

V and J are TRBV18 and TRBJ1-3, with 8 bases identical to TRBD1. This CDR3 comprises 11 residues. Germline-derived CDR1 and CDR2 are KGHSH and LQKENI. The DNA for the CDR3 is TGTGGGACAGGGTCCGGAAACACCATATATTTT. Its protein is CGTGSGNTIYF.

The gene calls are TRBV5-3 and TRBJ2-7, with 8 positions matching TRBD2. TRBV5-3 is classed as an ORF, of uncertain function. The CDR3 is made up of 17 amino acids. V lost 0 bases to trimming and J lost 3 bases; unmatched junction nucleotides: 11. CDR3 sequence: CARSLEAGVSLHYEQYF. CDR3 DNA sequence: TGTGCCAGAAGCTTGGAAGCGGGGGTTTCCCTGCACTACGAGCAGTACTTC.

The rearrangement joins TRBV7-9 to TRBJ1-1; D might be TRBD1 (6 bases). V dropped 4 bases and J dropped 7 bases, with 16 bases sitting between them. The length of the CDR3 is 14 residues. The germline gives CDR1 SEHNR, CDR2 FQNEAQ (reference sequence). CDR3 loop: CASSSPGAPYEAFF. CDR3 in DNA: TGTGCCAGCAGCTCGCCAGGGGCCCCCTATGAAGCTTTCTTT.

This clone showed up just a few times. The chain uses TRBV6-1 and TRBJ1-1; TRBD1 aligns across 11 bases. The ends lost 5 bases at V and 5 bases at J; junction bases unmatched: 1. CDR3 length: 13 amino acids. Germline CDR1 MNHNS, CDR2 SASEGT. The CDR3 nucleotides are TGTGCCAGCAGTTGGGACAGGGGGACTGAAGCTTTCTTT. Translating gives CASSWDRGTEAFF.

The J gene is TRBJ1-2, the V gene TRBV6-1; TRBD1 matches 9 bases. Trimming cost V 2 bases and J 2 bases; bases outside gene matches: 6. CDR3 length: 16 residues. CDR1 and CDR2 from the germline V gene are MNHNS and SASEGT. The CDR3 coding sequence is TGTGCCAGCAGTGAACTGACAGGGGGGATAAACTATGGCTACACCTTC. Its translation: CASSELTGGINYGYTF.

V is TRBV7-2 and J is TRBJ2-7; TRBD1 might be the D (6 bases). The CDR3 runs to 14 residues. With 1 base removed from V and 2 bases from J, the gap between germline ends came to 9 bases. Germline CDR1 SGHTA, CDR2 FQGNSA. The CDR3 region has the DNA TGTGCCAGCAGCTTAGTAGGGGGTGCCTACGAGCAGTACTTC. Translated, it gives CASSLVGGAYEQYF.

In nucleotides, the CDR3 is TGTGCCAGCAGCCCGGGGACTAGCGGAACCTACGAGCAGTACTTC. This gives the protein CASSPGTSGTYEQYF. The chain is built from TRBV6-5 and TRBJ2-7, with 11 positions matching TRBD2. Losses at the gene ends were 6 bases for V and 2 bases for J; bases not matched to a gene: 6. Germline V gives CDR1 MNHEY, CDR2 SVGAGI. The CDR3 has 15 amino acids.

The chain is built from TRBV6-5 and TRBJ1-3; perhaps TRBD1 as D (6 bases). This CDR3 has 14 amino acids. The germline V gene has CDR1 MNHEY and CDR2 SVGAGI. Trimming cost V 6 bases and J 0 bases, with 9 bases left between them. CDR3 in amino acids: CASSQGNSGNTIYF. The CDR3, as DNA: TGTGCCAGCAGCCAGGGGAACTCTGGAAACACCATATATTTT.

This clone was recorded only once. The CDR3 reads CASSEINLSTEAFF. The CDR3 nucleotides read TGTGCCAGCAGTGAAATTAACTTGTCCACTGAAGCTTTCTTT. The rearrangement links TRBV2 to TRBJ1-1; D unclear. Germline lookup yields CDR1 SNHLY and CDR2 FYNNEI. Trimming removed 2 bases from V and 4 bases from J, with 11 bases in between. CDR3 length: 14 amino acids. Filled out from reference TRBV2 and TRBJ1-1, the complete variable domain reads EPEVTQTPSHQVTQMGQEVILRCVPISNHLYFYWYRQILGQKVEFLVSFYNNEISEKSEIFDDQFSVERPDGSNFTLKIRSTKLEDSAMYFCASSEINLSTEAFFGQGTRLTVV.

This chain connects TRBV25-1 to TRBJ2-3, with D maybe TRBD1 (6 bases). CDR1 MGHDK and CDR2 SYGVNS come from the germline V gene. V was shortened by 1 base and J by 0 bases, with 11 bases between the two germline ends. This CDR3 has 16 residues. The CDR3 sequence is CASSELGGFSTDTQYF. In nucleotides, the CDR3 is TGTGCCAGCAGTGAATTAGGGGGTTTCAGCACAGATACGCAGTATTTT.

This clone was found once. This chain uses TRBV10-1 with TRBJ1-5; possibly TRBD1 for D (5 bases). Trimming cost V 6 bases and J 3 bases, with 21 bases left between them. This CDR3 is 17 amino acids long. CDR1 is WNHNN, CDR2 SYGVQD, per germline (reference sequence). CDR3 region: CASRDRTLAVTNQPQHF. CDR3 DNA sequence: TGCGCCAGCAGAGACAGAACTTTAGCAGTTACCAATCAGCCCCAGCATTTT.